The 21 T cell receptor beta chains reported below all come from one sample, sequenced in a study of OX40 agonist ivuxolimab in advanced cancers. Generated by immunoSEQ multiplex PCR, the TCRdb table keeps only in-frame clones and is missing some. The sample lists around 35,000 clones; over 80% were seen once. Sample: CD4+ or CD8+ T cells sorted from blood, taken in a trial of the OX40 agonist ivuxolimab. These receptors all come from an adult with an advanced solid tumor such as melanoma, head and neck, liver or kidney cancer.

The chain recombines TRBV21-1 with TRBJ2-1; the D call TRBD1 from the table was never checked on the DNA. TRBV21-1 is a recognized pseudogene. This CDR3 is built from 15 residues. CDR3 in amino acids: CASSSGGGLYNEQFF. The CDR3 bases are TGTGCCAGCAGTTCAGGGGGTGGTCTTTACAATGAGCAGTTCTTC.

The V and J genes are TRBV7-8 and TRBJ2-1, with TRBD2 as a possible D gene (6 bases). Germline V lookup: CDR1 SGHVS, CDR2 FQNEAQ. The CDR3 totals 16 residues. V shed 1 base and J shed 4 bases, with 14 bases lying between them. Written as DNA, the CDR3 is TGTGCCAGCAGCTTAGATCGGTTTAGCGGATACAATGAGCAGTTCTTC. Its translation is CASSLDRFSGYNEQFF.

V usage is TRBV7-2 and J usage is TRBJ2-5, with 9 bases matching TRBD2. Germline V gives CDR1 SGHTA, CDR2 FQGNSA. The length of the CDR3 is 15 residues. V shed 5 bases and J 4 bases; nucleotides not matched to a gene: 8. In nucleotides, the CDR3 is TGTGCCAGCAGCCCGGGACTAGCAGGAGGAGAGACCCAGTACTTC. Protein sequence: CASSPGLAGGETQYF.

The genes are TRBV4-2 and TRBJ2-5; D not resolved. This CDR3 is 15 amino acids long. The ends were cut back, 0 bases at V and 1 base at J, with 9 bases in the middle. CDR1 LGHNA and CDR2 YNFKEQ come from the germline V gene. CDR3 in DNA: TGTGCCAGCAGCCAAGATCGGCCAGGCCAAGAGACCCAGTACTTC. Protein: CASSQDRPGQETQYF.

V usage is TRBV11-2 and J usage is TRBJ1-5; 8 nucleotides match TRBD1. This CDR3 is 14 amino acids long. CDR1 is SGHAT, CDR2 FQNNGV, per germline. V was pared by 3 bases and J by 3 bases, with 1 base of the junction left unmatched. The CDR3 sequence is CASSLTGDNQPQHF. In DNA, the CDR3 is TGTGCCAGCAGCTTGACAGGGGACAATCAGCCCCAGCATTTT.

This sequence joins TRBV7-8 and TRBJ2-5, with 7 bases matching TRBD1. Germline loops: CDR1 SGHVS, CDR2 FQNEAQ. V shed 2 bases, J shed 1 base, and the junction held 4 bases outside the gene matches. This CDR3 has 15 amino acids. This CDR3 is CASSLRGLAQETQYF. In DNA form, the CDR3 reads TGTGCCAGCAGCTTAAGGGGGCTAGCCCAAGAGACCCAGTACTTC.

The chain is built from TRBV19 and TRBJ2-6; 8 bases fit TRBD2. The CDR3 totals 15 residues. V dropped 7 bases and J dropped 2; count of bases not matched to a gene: 4. Per the germline V gene, CDR1 is LNHDA and CDR2 is SQIVND (reference sequence). In DNA form, the CDR3 reads TGTGCCAGTATTGCGGGAGGACCTGGGGCCAACGTCCTGACTTTC. Residues: CASIAGGPGANVLTF.

This chain uses TRBV19 with TRBJ2-6; TRBD1 matches 8 bases. Trimming cost V 5 bases and J 1 base; bases outside gene matches: 10. From germline, CDR1 is LNHDA and CDR2 SQIVND (reference sequence). This CDR3 comprises 18 residues. This CDR3 is CASSLRQGWYSGANVLTF. Here the CDR3 DNA reads TGTGCCAGTAGTCTGCGACAGGGGTGGTATTCTGGGGCCAACGTCCTGACTTTC. The full variable domain, rest sourced from reference TRBV19 and TRBJ2-6, is DGGITQSPKYLFRKEGQNVTLSCEQNLNHDAMYWYRQDPGQGLRLIYYSQIVNDFQKGDIAEGYSVSREKKESFPLTVTSAQKNPTAFYLCASSLRQGWYSGANVLTFGAGSRLTVL.

On this clone: The sample holds other DNA sequences that translate to the same CDR3. The chain combines TRBV6-1 with TRBJ1-2; D call uncertain. CDR1 MNHNS and CDR2 SASEGT come from the germline V gene. CDR3 size: 14 residues. V was trimmed by 9 bases and J by 4 bases, leaving 18 bases between them. In nucleotides, the CDR3 is TGTGCCAGTAGAACAGACCCAAGCGGCTATGGCTACACCTTC. The encoded protein is CASRTDPSGYGYTF.

The rearrangement links TRBV7-8 to TRBJ2-1; D uncertain. The CDR3 consists of 15 residues. Trimming stripped 5 bases from V and 0 bases from J, with 11 bases between. Germline assignment: CDR1 SGHVS and CDR2 FQNEAQ. In DNA, the CDR3 is TGTGCCAGCAGCCCGCGAGTCAGCTCCTACAATGAGCAGTTCTTC. It encodes CASSPRVSSYNEQFF.

J is TRBJ2-7 and V is TRBV10-2; D is unclear. The CDR3 runs to 13 residues. CDR1 WSHSY and CDR2 SAAADI come from the germline V gene. V was cut by 3 bases and J by 3 bases, with 9 bases left in between. CDR3 nucleotides: TGCGCCAGCAGTGATAGAGTAAGCTACGAGCAGTACTTC. Translation: CASSDRVSYEQYF.

The rearrangement joins TRBV18 to TRBJ2-4, with TRBD2 matching over 8 bases. CDR1 is KGHSH, CDR2 LQKENI, per germline. CDR3 length: 14 amino acids. Trimming cost V 3 bases and J 8 bases; bases outside gene matches: 6. CDR3 residues: CASSPGLALDIQYF. Here the CDR3 DNA reads TGTGCCAGCTCACCTGGACTAGCTTTGGACATTCAGTACTTC.

A few counts support this clone. The chain is built from TRBV6-4 and TRBJ2-1; 9 nucleotides align to TRBD2. Trimming removed 6 bases from V and 8 bases from J; junction bases left unmatched: 11. The CDR3 spans 15 residues. CDR1 and CDR2 (germline): MRHNA, SNTAGT. The CDR3 loop reads CASSLWGSGSDEQFF. DNA for the CDR3: TGTGCCAGCAGCTTATGGGGTAGCGGGAGTGATGAGCAGTTCTTC.

This chain links TRBV4-1 with TRBJ1-6; D unclear. The CDR3 length is 15 residues. Germline CDR1 MGHRA, CDR2 YSYEKL. V was trimmed by 0 bases and J by 6 bases, leaving 9 bases between them. The CDR3, as DNA: TGCGCCAGCAGCCAAGATGTAACGGTTAATTCACCCCTCCACTTT. Encoded protein: CASSQDVTVNSPLHF.

V and J are TRBV4-1 and TRBJ2-3; no clear D gene. The CDR3 runs 14 residues. From germline, CDR1 is MGHRA and CDR2 YSYEKL. V was clipped by 0 bases and J by 6 bases, with 10 bases between them. The CDR3 nucleotides read TGCGCCAGCAGCCAAGATATATCTGGGGATACGCAGTATTTT. This gives the protein CASSQDISGDTQYF.

The V call is TRBV10-3, the J call TRBJ2-6, with 11 bases matching TRBD2. The CDR3 contains 17 residues. Trimming at V came to 8 bases and at J to 3 bases, leaving 9 bases not matched to a gene. Germline V CDR1 and CDR2: ENHRY, SYGVKD. Here the CDR3 DNA reads TGTGCCATCGGTACTAGCGGGGGCGCCCTTGGGGCCAACGTCCTGACTTTC. It encodes CAIGTSGGALGANVLTF.

The V gene is TRBV6-6, the J gene TRBJ2-5; 7 bases agree with TRBD2. CDR1 and CDR2 (germline): MNHNY, SVGAGI (reference sequence). The CDR3 consists of 15 residues. The V and J ends lost 5 bases and 0 bases, in that order; junction bases with no gene match: 6. CDR3 in amino acids: CASSKRDQYQETQYF. The CDR3 bases are TGTGCCAGCAGTAAGCGGGATCAGTACCAAGAGACCCAGTACTTC.

To note about this clone: The sample contains more than one DNA sequence encoding this CDR3. This chain uses TRBV29-1 with TRBJ2-2; the D gene is possibly TRBD1 (5 bases). The CDR3 spans 14 residues. Trimming removed 4 bases at V and 0 bases at J, with 9 bases between. Germline CDR1 SQVTM, CDR2 ANQGSEA. CDR3 loop: CSVGDSANTGELFF. The DNA for the CDR3 is TGCAGCGTTGGTGACAGCGCGAACACCGGGGAGCTGTTTTTT.

A single count supports this clone. This chain connects TRBV20-1 to TRBJ1-2, with unresolved D. Germline V CDR1 and CDR2: DFQATT, SNEGSKA (reference sequence). The CDR3 has 11 residues. V dropped 0 bases and J dropped 11 bases, with 10 bases sitting between them. CDR3 DNA: TGCAGTGCTAGAGATGGGAGGAGATACACCTTC. Protein: CSARDGRRYTF.

The V gene is TRBV10-2, the J gene TRBJ2-5; either TRBD1 or TRBD2 may supply D (5 bases each). Germline V gives CDR1 WSHSY, CDR2 SAAADI. Trimming took 5 bases from V and 5 from J, leaving 18 bases between them. The CDR3 has 15 amino acids. The CDR3 loop reads CASSPWDDRGETQYF. CDR3 coding DNA: TGCGCCAGCAGTCCATGGGACGACAGAGGGGAGACCCAGTACTTC.

The table lists this clone with a few counts. The V and J genes are TRBV7-9 and TRBJ1-4, with 10 positions matching TRBD1. Germline assignment: CDR1 SEHNR and CDR2 FQNEAQ (reference sequence). CDR3 length: 16 amino acids. V trimming: 4 bases; J trimming: 7 bases; junction bases outside the gene matches: 9. The CDR3 loop is CASSSREDRGGEKLFF. CDR3 coding DNA: TGTGCCAGCAGCTCCCGGGAGGACAGGGGGGGTGAAAAACTGTTTTTT.